The entry below describes one T cell receptor beta chain. This CDR3 is built from 13 residues. Trimming took 1 base from V and 5 from J, leaving 6 bases between them. The germline V gene encodes CDR1 MDHEN and CDR2 SYDVKM. The sample is drawn from a study of blood T cell repertoires in COVID-19. On the study more broadly: Donors in the United States, Italy and Spain gave samples during acute or convalescent COVID-19. Nucleic acid was either cDNA or gDNA, and it came from T cells, B-cell-depleted T cells, or PBMCs.

In the study's own analysis: From reference gene primer amplification, estimates of nucleated cell counts were derived. Generated by immunoSEQ multiplex PCR, the TCRdb table keeps only in-frame clones and is missing some. V and J calls and clone size are those listed in that table; D and trimming were worked out from the DNA. In the table there are 72,000 or so clones, more than 70% of which are singletons. This TCR was sampled from a woman of 80 years or more with active or convalescent COVID-19. Sequences were obtained from peripheral blood. The chain couples TRBV28 to TRBJ1-3; D gene unclear. The CDR3 DNA reads TGTGCCAGCAGTTTATATGACAGAAACACCATATATTTT. Amino acid sequence: CASSLYDRNTIYF.